These 11 T cell receptor beta chains were all obtained from the same sample, sequenced in a study of a mutant IDH1 vaccine in newly diagnosed glioma. These receptors are not linked to any known antigen. Sequenced by immunoSEQ multiplex PCR; TCRdb stores in-frame clones only, minus some. The sample lists tens of thousands of clones, around 81% occurring once. Described time point: week 23, last vaccination. Each dose delivered 300 ug of mutant IDH1 20-mer peptide subcutaneously with imiquimod. This material consisted of PBMCs, taken from a glioma patient whose treatment included an IDH1 peptide vaccine. Every receptor here comes from a man between 40 and 49 years old with glioma.

V gene TRBV7-9 combines with J gene TRBJ1-2; D ambiguous. The CDR3 length is 13 residues. Per germline, CDR1 SEHNR and CDR2 FQNEAQ (reference sequence). V was trimmed by 5 bases and J by 3 bases, leaving 10 bases between them. The CDR3: CASSARSDYGYTF. CDR3 sequence (DNA): TGTGCCAGCAGCGCCCGGAGTGACTATGGCTACACCTTC.

This clone has only a few counts. J is TRBJ2-3 and V is TRBV11-3; D unclear. The CDR3 sequence is 13 residues long. The germline gives CDR1 SGHNT, CDR2 YENEEA. V was cut by 3 bases and J by 3 bases, with 7 bases left in between. The CDR3 here is CASSFHGTDTQYF. The CDR3 coding sequence is TGTGCCAGCAGCTTCCATGGGACAGATACGCAGTATTTT.

V is TRBV5-1 and J is TRBJ2-1; TRBD2 matches at 7 bases. The CDR3 covers 15 residues. After removal of 5 bases from V and 6 bases from J, the junction contained 11 bases not matched to a gene. In germline, CDR1 is SGHRS, CDR2 YFSETQ. Here the CDR3 reads CASRSAGLGTNEQFF. CDR3 nucleotides: TGCGCCAGCAGGTCAGCGGGGCTCGGGACCAATGAGCAGTTCTTC. Full variable domain (outside the CDR3, taken from reference TRBV5-1 and TRBJ2-1): KAGVTQTPRYLIKTRGQQVTLSCSPISGHRSVSWYQQTPGQGLQFLFEYFSETQRNKGNFPGRFSGRQFSNSRSEMNVSTLELGDSALYLCASRSAGLGTNEQFFGPGTRLTVL.

The chain couples TRBV7-1 to TRBJ1-2; D is uncertain. TRBV7-1 is an open reading frame whose function is uncertain. The CDR3 is 15 residues long. Trimming left V 4 bases short and J 2 bases short, with 14 bases between. DNA of the CDR3: TGTGCCAGCAGCTTACGGTCCTCGGGAAACTATGGCTACACCTTC. It codes for CASSLRSSGNYGYTF.

V is TRBV4-2 and J is TRBJ2-3; TRBD1 matches at 7 bases. The CDR3 runs to 18 residues. Per germline, CDR1 LGHNA and CDR2 YNFKEQ. V trimming: 0 bases; J trimming: 3 bases; junction bases outside the gene matches: 12. For the CDR3, the DNA is TGTGCCAGCAGCCAAGATAAGGGGGCGCTAGGCCCTACAGATACGCAGTATTTT. As protein: CASSQDKGALGPTDTQYF.

This rearrangement joins TRBV4-2 to TRBJ2-5, with a weak D call TRBD2 (6 bases). Germline assignment: CDR1 LGHNA and CDR2 YNFKEQ. CDR3 length: 14 residues. V was shortened by 1 base and J by 9 bases, with 15 bases between the two germline ends. This CDR3 reads CASSQASDGQAQYF. CDR3 nucleotide sequence: TGTGCCAGCAGCCAAGCTAGCGACGGCCAGGCCCAGTACTTC.

This clone has a handful of counts. The chain links TRBV25-1 to TRBJ1-5; D remains unclear. The V end lost 3 bases, the J end lost 4 bases, and 10 bases lay between the germline ends. Germline CDR1 MGHDK, CDR2 SYGVNS. The CDR3 contains 14 residues. As DNA, the CDR3 is TGTGCCAGCAGTGAGGTCGGAGAAAATCAGCCCCAGCATTTT. Protein: CASSEVGENQPQHF. Based on the CDR3 plus reference TRBV25-1 and TRBJ1-5, the full variable domain is EADIYQTPRYLVIGTGKKITLECSQTMGHDKMYWYQQDPGMELHLIHYSYGVNSTEKGDLSSESTVSRIRTEHFPLTLESARPSHTSQYLCASSEVGENQPQHFGDGTRLSIL.

The gene calls are TRBV6-1 and TRBJ2-4, with D hard to call. The CDR3 is 15 amino acids. Trimming removed 1 base from V and 0 bases from J, with 7 bases in between. Germline CDR1 MNHNS, CDR2 SASEGT. The CDR3 DNA is TGTGCCAGCAGTGAAGGAGGTCTAGCCAAAAACATTCAGTACTTC. It translates to CASSEGGLAKNIQYF.

This clone was seen just once. V gene TRBV28 combines with J gene TRBJ1-3, with D perhaps TRBD1 (5 bases). The CDR3 consists of 16 residues. The V gene's germline CDR1 is MDHEN and CDR2 SYDVKM. The germline V and J ends were trimmed by 3 bases and 0 bases, with 12 bases remaining between them. The chain's CDR3 is CASSFRGVTSGNTIYF. CDR3 coding DNA: TGTGCCAGCAGTTTCAGAGGGGTAACCTCTGGAAACACCATATATTTT.

This clone was counted only a few times. The J gene is TRBJ2-3, the V gene TRBV6-4, with no clear D. Trimming left V 2 bases short and J 0 bases short, with 9 bases between. The CDR3 length is 15 residues. The germline gives CDR1 MRHNA, CDR2 SNTAGT. The CDR3 region has the DNA TGTGCCAGCAGTGACGGGGAATCTAGCACAGATACGCAGTATTTT. It encodes CASSDGESSTDTQYF.

This chain connects TRBV4-1 to TRBJ2-5; 7 bases align to TRBD1. Germline trimming cut 2 bases from V and 5 bases from J; bases unmatched to any gene: 5. The CDR3 consists of 14 residues. Germline V gives CDR1 MGHRA, CDR2 YSYEKL. The chain's CDR3 is CASSQPDRKETQYF. The CDR3 DNA sequence: TGCGCCAGCAGCCAACCGGACAGGAAGGAGACCCAGTACTTC.